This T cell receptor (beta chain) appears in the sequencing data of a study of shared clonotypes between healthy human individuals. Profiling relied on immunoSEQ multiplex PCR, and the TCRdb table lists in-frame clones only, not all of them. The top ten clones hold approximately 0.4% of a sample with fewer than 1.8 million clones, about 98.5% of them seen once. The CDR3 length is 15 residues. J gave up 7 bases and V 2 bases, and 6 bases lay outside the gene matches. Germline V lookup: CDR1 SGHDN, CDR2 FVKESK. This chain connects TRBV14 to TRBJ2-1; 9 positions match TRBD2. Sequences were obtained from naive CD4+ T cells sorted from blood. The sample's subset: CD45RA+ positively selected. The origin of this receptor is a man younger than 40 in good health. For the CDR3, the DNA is TGTGCCAGCAGCCAATTCGGACTAGCGTGGAATGAGCAGTTCTTC. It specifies CASSQFGLAWNEQFF.